The 29 T cell receptor beta chains below all came from one sample that was sequenced in a study of early T cells in non-severe SARS-CoV-2 infection. One entry per CDR3 protein, called by TCRdb with MiXCR from the 5' RACE reads. The data show roughly 17,000 distinct CDR3 sequences, 4% to 5.5% seen once. Sequencing input: whole blood. These receptors originate from an adult who was a healthcare worker with PCR-confirmed SARS-CoV-2 infection or an uninfected control (not recorded which).

The sample holds many counts of this clonotype. J is TRBJ1-1 and V is TRBV30; the D gene is possibly TRBD1 (5 bases). CDR1 is GTSNPN, CDR2 SVGIG, per germline (reference sequence). Trimming took 2 bases from V and 0 from J, leaving 7 bases between them. The CDR3 covers 13 residues. The CDR3: CAWSLQVNTEAFF. The CDR3, as DNA: TGTGCCTGGAGTTTACAGGTGAACACTGAAGCTTTCTTT. The full variable domain, in which reference TRBV30 and TRBJ1-1 provide the parts outside the CDR3, is SQTIHQWPATLVQPVGSPLSLECTVEGTSNPNLYWYRQAAGRGLQLLFYSVGIGQISSEVPQNLSASRPQDRQFILSSKKLLLSDSGFYLCAWSLQVNTEAFFGQGTRLTVV.

Ten or more counts support this clonotype. The chain combines TRBV11-2 with TRBJ2-5; no definite D call. Trimming shortened V by 3 bases and J by 2 bases, and 16 bases separated the two germline ends. Germline V gene lookup returns CDR1 SGHAT and CDR2 FQNNGV. The CDR3 spans 16 residues. CDR3 sequence (DNA): TGTGCCAGCAGCTTTGGGGTCAGACCGAATCAAGAGACCCAGTACTTC. As protein: CASSFGVRPNQETQYF.

This clonotype was seen only a few times. The chain uses TRBV5-1 and TRBJ2-3; TRBD2 matches at 10 bases. The trim removed 7 bases at V and 4 bases at J, leaving 9 bases unmatched. Per the germline V gene, CDR1 is SGHRS and CDR2 is YFSETQ. The CDR3 loop spans 15 amino acids. In DNA, the CDR3 is TGCGCCAGCCAGGTGGCTAGCGGGAGTGCAGATACGCAGTATTTT. This gives the protein CASQVASGSADTQYF.

This clonotype was detected a few times. The J gene is TRBJ1-1, the V gene TRBV7-9; 7 bases map to TRBD1. Trimming cost V 6 bases and J 4 bases; bases outside gene matches: 8. Germline CDR1 reads SEHNR; CDR2 reads FQNEAQ (reference sequence). The CDR3 totals 14 residues. In DNA form, the CDR3 reads TGTGCCAGCAGTCCCCGGGACAGTAGCACTGAAGCTTTCTTT. Its protein product is CASSPRDSSTEAFF.

This clonotype is medium-sized within its sample. The V gene is TRBV20-1, the J gene TRBJ2-7, with 15 positions matching TRBD2. This CDR3 is built from 18 residues. The junction had 11 bases not matched to a gene; V was cut back by 5 bases and J by 0 bases. In germline, CDR1 is DFQATT, CDR2 SNEGSKA (reference sequence). The CDR3 DNA reads as TGCAGTGCTCACAGGACTAGCGGGAGGGCCGAAAGCTCCTACGAGCAGTACGTC. Translated: CSAHRTSGRAESSYEQYV.

This clonotype is medium-sized in the sample. The J gene is TRBJ2-3, the V gene TRBV20-1; 7 bases line up with TRBD1. Germline values: CDR1 DFQATT, CDR2 SNEGSKA (reference sequence). The CDR3 covers 14 residues. Trimming at V came to 0 bases and at J to 4 bases, leaving 4 bases not matched to a gene. The CDR3 spells CSARDGQGADTQYF. DNA for the CDR3: TGCAGTGCTAGAGATGGGCAGGGGGCAGATACGCAGTATTTT.

Relative to its sample, this clonotype is medium-sized. The chain uses TRBV30 and TRBJ2-1, with TRBD2 as a possible D gene (6 bases). Germline V lookup: CDR1 GTSNPN, CDR2 SVGIG (reference sequence). Trimming removed 0 bases from V and 8 bases from J, with 14 bases in between. CDR3 length: 14 amino acids. CDR3 DNA sequence: TGTGCCTGGAGTGTACACGGGAGAGGGGATGAGCAGTTCTTC. Translating it yields CAWSVHGRGDEQFF.

The V and J genes are TRBV2 and TRBJ2-2; D is tentatively TRBD1 or TRBD2 (5 bases each). This CDR3 is 14 amino acids long. Germline CDR1 reads SNHLY; CDR2 reads FYNNEI. Trimming took 8 bases from V and 6 from J, leaving 16 bases between them. The CDR3 DNA is TGTGCCAGCCTTCCCCTCCGGGGCTCCGGGGAGCTGTTTTTT. It is translated as CASLPLRGSGELFF. Using reference TRBV2 and TRBJ2-2 for the parts outside the CDR3, the full variable domain is EPEVTQTPSHQVTQMGQEVILRCVPISNHLYFYWYRQILGQKVEFLVSFYNNEISEKSEIFDDQFSVERPDGSNFTLKIRSTKLEDSAMYFCASLPLRGSGELFFGEGSRLTVL.

This chain connects TRBV3-1 to TRBJ2-1; 8 bases are a match to TRBD1. Unmatched junction bases numbered 10, after V lost 4 bases and J lost 8 bases. Per germline, CDR1 LGHDT and CDR2 YNNKEL (reference sequence). This CDR3 has 15 amino acids. The CDR3 DNA sequence: TGTGCCAGCAGCCTTTCCAGGGGGCTAGCTGATGAGCAGTTCTTC. Its protein is CASSLSRGLADEQFF.

This clonotype was seen repeatedly, ten times or more. The chain has TRBV10-2 and TRBJ1-2; D is possibly TRBD1 (5 bases). V gave up 3 bases and J gave up 0 bases, with 8 bases separating them. Germline V gene lookup returns CDR1 WSHSY and CDR2 SAAADI. The CDR3 is 14 amino acids. DNA of the CDR3: TGCGCCAGCAGTGATCTGACAGCTAACTATGGCTACACCTTC. As protein: CASSDLTANYGYTF.

This clonotype occurred many times. The rearrangement links TRBV20-1 to TRBJ2-3; a possible D gene is TRBD1 (5 bases). Trimming pared 8 bases from V and 5 bases from J, leaving 20 bases between. The CDR3 contains 14 residues. Germline loops: CDR1 DFQATT, CDR2 SNEGSKA (reference sequence). CDR3 loop: CSCDDTTVGDTQYF. CDR3 in DNA: TGCAGTTGTGACGACACGACAGTTGGAGATACGCAGTATTTT.

This clonotype was detected ten times or more. The chain links TRBV11-2 to TRBJ2-3, with no clear D. The CDR3 consists of 12 residues. The V and J ends lost 4 bases and 10 bases respectively, with 12 bases between them. CDR1 is SGHAT and CDR2 is FQNNGV in the germline V gene. CDR3 residues: CASSSLLSPQYF. CDR3 nucleotides: TGTGCCAGCAGCTCCCTCTTGAGTCCGCAGTATTTT. The whole variable domain, filled in from reference TRBV11-2 and TRBJ2-3, reads EAGVAQSPRYKIIEKRQSVAFWCNPISGHATLYWYQQILGQGPKLLIQFQNNGVVDDSQLPKDRFSAERLKGVDSTLKIQPAKLEDSAVYLCASSSLLSPQYFGPGTRLTVL.

This clonotype occurred many times. The chain employs TRBV9 and TRBJ2-1, with 10 bases that match TRBD2. Trimming removed 3 bases from V and 5 bases from J; junction bases left unmatched: 11. CDR1 is SGDLS and CDR2 is YYNGEE in the germline V gene. The CDR3 spans 17 residues. DNA for the CDR3: TGTGCCAGCAGCGCCGCACATACTAGCGGGAACCACAATGAGCAGTTCTTC. Its translation is CASSAAHTSGNHNEQFF.

The genes are TRBV19 and TRBJ1-1, with D possibly TRBD1 on 6 matching bases. The CDR3 spans 13 residues. Trimming took off 2 bases at V and 7 bases at J, with 11 bases between the two ends. Germline values: CDR1 LNHDA, CDR2 SQIVND (reference sequence). CDR3 nucleotide sequence: TGTGCCAGTAGTATACTGGGGGGCGGTGAAGCTTTCTTT. Encoded protein: CASSILGGGEAFF.

This clonotype was seen repeatedly, ten times or more. The chain recombines TRBV6-5 with TRBJ2-1; possibly TRBD2 for D (6 bases). The CDR3 is 12 amino acids. Germline values: CDR1 MNHEY, CDR2 SVGAGI. Trimming shortened V by 8 bases and J by 11 bases, and 16 bases separated the two germline ends. The CDR3 loop reads CASGGTPRKQFF. The DNA for the CDR3 is TGTGCCAGCGGAGGGACCCCCCGGAAGCAGTTCTTC.

This clonotype was found many times. The V and J genes are TRBV2 and TRBJ2-3; D is unresolved. The CDR3 extends over 12 amino acids. Germline V gene data show CDR1 as SNHLY and CDR2 as FYNNEI. V was pared by 7 bases and J by 4 bases, with 9 bases between. The CDR3 DNA reads as TGTGCCAGCAATACTGGCCCAGATACGCAGTATTTT. Amino acids: CASNTGPDTQYF.

This clonotype was recorded at least ten times. The chain combines TRBV10-2 with TRBJ1-4, with 7 bases matching TRBD1. The length of the CDR3 is 14 residues. Germline V gene sequence: CDR1 WSHSY, CDR2 SAAADI. The V and J ends lost 6 bases and 8 bases, in that order; junction bases with no gene match: 9. This CDR3 reads CASSVRQGREKLFF. The CDR3 bases are TGCGCCAGCAGCGTGAGACAGGGTCGCGAAAAACTGTTTTTT.

This chain joins TRBV3-1 and TRBJ2-5, with TRBD2 identical over 10 bases. Germline loops: CDR1 LGHDT, CDR2 YNNKEL (reference sequence). With 3 bases clipped from V and 5 bases from J, the junction kept 9 bases outside the gene matches. The CDR3 length is 16 residues. Here the CDR3 DNA reads TGTGCCAGCAGCCATTCGGTAGCGGGGGGCCGGGAGACCCAGTACTTC. This gives the protein CASSHSVAGGRETQYF.

This clonotype is termed medium-sized (0.01 to 0.1%). DNA for the CDR3: TGCAGTGCTAGAACCAGCACAGATACGCAGTATTTT. Its protein is CSARTSTDTQYF. The V and J genes are TRBV20-1 and TRBJ2-3; D remains ambiguous. V was trimmed by 2 bases and J by 0 bases, leaving 3 bases between them. The CDR3 contains 12 residues. In germline, CDR1 is DFQATT, CDR2 SNEGSKA (reference sequence).

This clonotype was detected ten times or more. CDR3 region: CASSLVPVGRNEQFF. In DNA form, the CDR3 reads TGTGCCAGCAGCTTAGTCCCAGTAGGGCGAAATGAGCAGTTCTTC. This sequence joins TRBV7-2 and TRBJ2-1; D is undetermined. V lost 1 base and J 7 bases, leaving 14 bases between the germline ends. The germline V gene encodes CDR1 SGHTA and CDR2 FQGNSA. This CDR3 has 15 residues.

This clonotype is medium-sized by share. This sequence joins TRBV12-3 or TRBV12-4 and TRBJ1-2; D not certain. V gave up 6 bases and J gave up 8 bases, with 16 bases separating them. The CDR3 covers 13 residues. This CDR3 reads CASSQPPGPGYTF. The CDR3 DNA sequence: TGTGCCAGCAGCCAGCCTCCCGGGCCGGGCTACACCTTC.

This clonotype is judged medium-sized. V is TRBV28 and J is TRBJ2-7; 14 bases align to TRBD2. The germline V gene encodes CDR1 MDHEN and CDR2 SYDVKM. J lost 7 bases, V lost 5 bases, and 7 bases had no gene match. The CDR3 sequence is 15 residues long. CDR3 loop: CASSPGTSGSLEQYF. CDR3 bases: TGTGCCAGCAGTCCGGGGACTAGCGGGAGTCTTGAGCAGTACTTC. The complete variable domain, with remaining parts taken from reference TRBV28 and TRBJ2-7, reads DVKVTQSSRYLVKRTGEKVFLECVQDMDHENMFWYRQDPGLGLRLIYFSYDVKMKEKGDIPEGYSVSREKKERFSLILESASTNQTSMYLCASSPGTSGSLEQYFGPGTRLTVT.

This clonotype was observed many times. The chain has TRBV3-1 and TRBJ2-2; possible D gene TRBD2, 6 bases. V dropped 4 bases and J dropped 7 bases, with 13 bases sitting between them. Germline CDR1 LGHDT, CDR2 YNNKEL (reference sequence). This CDR3 is 14 amino acids long. The CDR3 DNA is TGTGCCAGCAGCCTAGCGGCAAGCGGCGGGGAGCTGTTTTTT. This sequence encodes CASSLAASGGELFF.

The V and J genes are TRBV11-2 and TRBJ2-4, with TRBD2 matching 10 bases. Germline CDR1 is SGHAT and CDR2 is FQNNGV. The CDR3 contains 13 residues. The trim removed 4 bases at V and 7 bases at J, leaving 1 base unmatched. CDR3 in amino acids: CASSSAGGNIQYF. The CDR3 nucleotides are TGTGCCAGCAGCTCAGCGGGAGGGAACATTCAGTACTTC.

This clonotype was observed at least ten times. The chain uses TRBV27 and TRBJ1-1; D uncertain. V lost 6 bases, J lost 3 bases, and 8 bases lay in between. In germline, CDR1 is MNHEY, CDR2 SMNVEV (reference sequence). CDR3 length equals 12 residues. The CDR3 region is CASRGFHTEAFF. Here the CDR3 DNA reads TGTGCCAGCAGGGGTTTCCACACTGAAGCTTTCTTT.

This clonotype was observed a handful of times. The chain uses TRBV19 and TRBJ2-6; D not certain. V lost 2 bases to trimming and J lost 4 bases, with 9 bases between them. Germline lookup yields CDR1 LNHDA and CDR2 SQIVND (reference sequence). The CDR3 length is 15 residues. The CDR3 protein is CASSIYGLGANVLTF. The CDR3 nucleotides read TGTGCCAGTAGTATATACGGGCTGGGGGCCAACGTCCTGACTTTC.

This clonotype was seen at least ten times. The V and J genes are TRBV6-5 and TRBJ1-1, with TRBD1 as a possible D gene (6 bases). V lost 7 bases to trimming and J lost 0 bases, with 15 bases between them. Germline values: CDR1 MNHEY, CDR2 SVGAGI. The CDR3 length is 15 residues. The CDR3 loop reads CASTPPGGLNTEAFF. CDR3 nucleotide sequence: TGTGCCAGCACCCCTCCGGGGGGCCTGAACACTGAAGCTTTCTTT.

This clonotype was recorded many times. CDR3 in DNA: TGTGCCACCAGTAGCGGCCGGTCCGGCTTCACAGATACGCAGTATTTT. Amino acids: CATSSGRSGFTDTQYF. The V and J genes are TRBV24-1 and TRBJ2-3; possible D gene TRBD2, 5 bases. Germline V CDR1 and CDR2: KGHDR, SFDVKD. V was shortened by 6 bases and J by 2 bases, with 17 bases between the two germline ends. This CDR3 spans 16 amino acids.

This clonotype was seen many times. This chain connects TRBV11-2 to TRBJ2-7, with no clear D. The length of the CDR3 is 14 residues. The germline CDR1 and CDR2 sequences are SGHAT and FQNNGV. Trimming took 0 bases from V and 0 from J, leaving 6 bases between them. The CDR3 DNA follows: TGTGCCAGCAGCTTAGACCCTTCCTCCTACGAGCAGTACGTC. Its translation is CASSLDPSSYEQYV.